This is a list of T cell receptor beta chains from one sample in a study of blood T cells in healthy people across ages. TCRdb re-called the 5' RACE reads with MiXCR, one entry per CDR3 protein. The sample has over 700,000 distinct CDR3 sequences, roughly 53% seen once; the top ten hold 40% to 50%. Sequenced material: blood. These receptors all come from a man older than 75 in good health. Each CDR3 is given with its conserved first and last residue. D genes are given only for firm matches. Not all rows give a size; the values are once, few, many and, for expanded clones, a class.

cdr3_length: 15; clone_size: .; v_call: TRBV5-4; d_call: TRBD2; j_call: TRBJ2-1; cdr3_nt: TGTGCCAGCAGTTCCCCTAGCGGGAGAGGTAATGAGCAGTTCTTC; cdr3_aa: CASSSPSGRGNEQFF
cdr3_length: 12; clone_size: .; v_call: TRBV10-3; d_call: .; j_call: TRBJ2-6; cdr3_nt: TGTGCCTCCGAATCTGGGGCCAACGTCCTGACTTTC; cdr3_aa: CASESGANVLTF
cdr3_length: 17; clone_size: .; v_call: TRBV7-9; d_call: TRBD2; j_call: TRBJ2-7; cdr3_nt: TGTGCCAGCAGCCCCGGACTAGCGGGAACTGAAGAGAAGGACCAGTACTTC; cdr3_aa: CASSPGLAGTEEKDQYF
cdr3_length: 15; clone_size: .; v_call: TRBV5-6; d_call: .; j_call: TRBJ2-3; cdr3_nt: TGTGCCAGCAGCTTGGGCGGGCGAGGCTACAGATACGCGTATTTT; cdr3_aa: CASSLGGRGYRYAYF
cdr3_length: 14; clone_size: .; v_call: TRBV28; d_call: TRBD1; j_call: TRBJ2-7; cdr3_nt: TGTGCCAGCAGTTTAGAGACAGGGGGGCGCGAGCAGTACTTC; cdr3_aa: CASSLETGGREQYF
cdr3_length: 17; clone_size: once; v_call: TRBV6-2/TRBV6-3; d_call: TRBD2; j_call: TRBJ2-7; cdr3_nt: TGTGCCAGCAGTGCCCCCGGACTAGCGGGAGGGGGCTACGAGCAGTACTTC; cdr3_aa: CASSAPGLAGGGYEQYF
cdr3_length: 17; clone_size: .; v_call: TRBV9; d_call: TRBD1; j_call: TRBJ2-4; cdr3_nt: TGTGCCAGCAGCGCCAATCCGGGACAGGGGACCAAAAACATTCAGTACTTC; cdr3_aa: CASSANPGQGTKNIQYF
cdr3_length: 16; clone_size: .; v_call: TRBV6-6; d_call: .; j_call: TRBJ2-4; cdr3_nt: TGTGCCAGCAGTTCGTCCTCCGCTGACACTAAAAACATTCAGTACTTC; cdr3_aa: CASSSSSADTKNIQYF
cdr3_length: 14; clone_size: .; v_call: TRBV2; d_call: TRBD2; j_call: TRBJ2-7; cdr3_nt: TGTGCCAGCAGTATGGGACTAGCGGGAGACGAGCAGTACTTC; cdr3_aa: CASSMGLAGDEQYF
cdr3_length: 20; clone_size: .; v_call: TRBV7-9; d_call: TRBD2; j_call: TRBJ2-3; cdr3_nt: TGTGCCAGCAGCTCCCTTAAGCGTACTAGCGGGAGGGACCTCCCCAGATACGCGTATTTT; cdr3_aa: CASSSLKRTSGRDLPRYAYF
cdr3_length: 15; clone_size: .; v_call: TRBV20-1; d_call: .; j_call: TRBJ1-5; cdr3_nt: TGCAGTGCTAGACTAAGGGGGAACTCCAATCAGCCCCAGCATTTT; cdr3_aa: CSARLRGNSNQPQHF
cdr3_length: 15; clone_size: .; v_call: TRBV9; d_call: .; j_call: TRBJ1-2; cdr3_nt: TGTGCCAGCAGCGTATCTACGGGGCAGCCTGCCGGCTACACCTTC; cdr3_aa: CASSVSTGQPAGYTF
cdr3_length: 11; clone_size: .; v_call: TRBV21-1; d_call: .; j_call: TRBJ1-2; cdr3_nt: TGTGCCACCATCGTGGGAGGGCGATACACCTTC; cdr3_aa: CATIVGGRYTF
cdr3_length: 13; clone_size: few; v_call: TRBV20-1; d_call: .; j_call: TRBJ2-7; cdr3_nt: TGCAGTGCTAGAGGTCCAGCGGAGCTCGAGCAGTACTTC; cdr3_aa: CSARGPAELEQYF
cdr3_length: 16; clone_size: few; v_call: TRBV7-2; d_call: TRBD1; j_call: TRBJ2-7; cdr3_nt: TGTGCCAGCAGCCTAAGGTCGGGACAGACCTCCTACGAGCAGTACTTC; cdr3_aa: CASSLRSGQTSYEQYF
cdr3_length: 13; clone_size: few; v_call: TRBV5-1; d_call: .; j_call: TRBJ2-3; cdr3_nt: TGCGCCAGCAGCCCGGACTACACAGATACGCAGTATTTT; cdr3_aa: CASSPDYTDTQYF
cdr3_length: 12; clone_size: .; v_call: TRBV2; d_call: .; j_call: TRBJ2-1; cdr3_nt: TGTGCCAGCAGGGGGTACAACAATGAGCAGTTCTTC; cdr3_aa: CASRGYNNEQFF
cdr3_length: 14; clone_size: .; v_call: TRBV10-3; d_call: TRBD2; j_call: TRBJ2-1; cdr3_nt: TGTGCCATCGGGTACCTAGCGGGAGTGGGTGAGCAGTTCTTC; cdr3_aa: CAIGYLAGVGEQFF
cdr3_length: 17; clone_size: .; v_call: TRBV4-2; d_call: .; j_call: TRBJ2-7; cdr3_nt: TGTGCCAGCAACCAAGTGGGCGGGACAGACCCGACCTACGAGCAGTACTTC; cdr3_aa: CASNQVGGTDPTYEQYF
cdr3_length: 13; clone_size: .; v_call: TRBV4-1; d_call: .; j_call: TRBJ2-2; cdr3_nt: TGCGCCAGCAGCTTTTCCTCGTGGGGGGAGCTGTTTTTT; cdr3_aa: CASSFSSWGELFF
cdr3_length: 14; clone_size: .; v_call: TRBV7-9; d_call: TRBD2; j_call: TRBJ2-1; cdr3_nt: TGTGCCAGCAGCGGGGTAGCGGGAAACAATGAGCAGTTCTTC; cdr3_aa: CASSGVAGNNEQFF
cdr3_length: 16; clone_size: .; v_call: TRBV7-9; d_call: .; j_call: TRBJ1-1; cdr3_nt: TGTGCCAGCAGCTTAATCCGGGCAGCCATGAACACTGAAGCTTTCTTT; cdr3_aa: CASSLIRAAMNTEAFF
cdr3_length: 15; clone_size: .; v_call: TRBV4-2; d_call: .; j_call: TRBJ2-5; cdr3_nt: TGTGCCAGCAGCCTTAGACTAGGAGGACAAGAGACCCAGTACTTC; cdr3_aa: CASSLRLGGQETQYF
cdr3_length: 14; clone_size: few; v_call: TRBV20-1; d_call: .; j_call: TRBJ2-7; cdr3_nt: TGCAGTGCTAGGAATCCCGGGAGCGCCTACGAGCAGTACTTC; cdr3_aa: CSARNPGSAYEQYF
cdr3_length: 15; clone_size: .; v_call: TRBV20-1; d_call: .; j_call: TRBJ2-7; cdr3_nt: TGCAGTGCTAGACCCCCACAGGGCTCAGTATACGAGCAGTACTTC; cdr3_aa: CSARPPQGSVYEQYF
cdr3_length: 15; clone_size: .; v_call: TRBV6-6; d_call: TRBD1; j_call: TRBJ1-1; cdr3_nt: TGTGCCAGCAGTAAAAACGGACAGGGCGGCACTGAAGCTTTCTTT; cdr3_aa: CASSKNGQGGTEAFF
cdr3_length: 14; clone_size: .; v_call: TRBV6-2/TRBV6-3; d_call: .; j_call: TRBJ2-1; cdr3_nt: TGTGCCAGCAGTTTCAATCGTCAGATCAATGAGCAGTTCTTC; cdr3_aa: CASSFNRQINEQFF
cdr3_length: 13; clone_size: .; v_call: TRBV27; d_call: .; j_call: TRBJ1-1; cdr3_nt: TGTGCCAGCAAGGCGACAGGGAACACTGAAGCTTTCTTT; cdr3_aa: CASKATGNTEAFF